The 11 T cell receptor beta chains listed next were all sequenced from one sample in a study of blood T cell repertoires in COVID-19. The assay was immunoSEQ multiplex PCR, and TCRdb's table has in-frame clones only and misses some. The profile shows around 190,000 clones, over 80% of them singletons. Sample: peripheral blood. Receptor source: a woman aged 60 to 75 with COVID-19, enrolled during active disease.

V usage is TRBV4-3 and J usage is TRBJ1-3; no reliable D call. This CDR3 is built from 15 residues. Germline-derived CDR1 and CDR2 are LGHNA and YSLEER. The V end lost 4 bases, the J end lost 3 bases, and 13 bases lay between the germline ends. This CDR3 is CASSPTTRVGNTIYF. DNA for the CDR3: TGCGCCAGCAGCCCAACCACGAGGGTTGGAAACACCATATATTTT.

The chain combines TRBV12-3 or TRBV12-4 with TRBJ1-1; 7 nucleotides align to TRBD1. The junction had 0 bases not matched to a gene; V was cut back by 7 bases and J by 4 bases. This CDR3 region has 11 residues. This CDR3 reads CASNRGTEAFF. The CDR3 nucleotides are TGTGCCAGCAACAGGGGCACTGAAGCTTTCTTT.

The chain couples TRBV27 to TRBJ2-7, with TRBD1 matching over 12 bases. The CDR3 runs to 17 residues. Germline lookup yields CDR1 MNHEY and CDR2 SMNVEV (reference sequence). J lost 2 bases, V lost 2 bases, and 7 bases had no gene match. Here the CDR3 reads CASSLKGQGAQTYEQYV. The CDR3 DNA is TGTGCCAGCAGTTTAAAGGGACAGGGGGCCCAAACCTACGAGCAGTACGTC.

The J gene is TRBJ2-2, the V gene TRBV6-2 or TRBV6-3; 8 nucleotides agree with TRBD1. The germline CDR1 and CDR2 sequences are MNHEY and SVGEGT. The CDR3 has 17 amino acids. V dropped 2 bases and J dropped 6; count of bases not matched to a gene: 11. CDR3: CASSYAMTGEFPGELFF. The CDR3 DNA reads as TGTGCCAGCAGTTACGCGATGACAGGGGAGTTCCCCGGGGAGCTGTTTTTT.

The chain combines TRBV21-1 with TRBJ2-7; the listed D gene, TRBD1, was not tested against the DNA. TRBV21-1 is labeled a pseudogene. CDR3 size: 15 residues. The CDR3 sequence: CASSLWTESSYEQYV. The CDR3 nucleotides read TGTGCCAGCAGCCTCTGGACAGAGAGCTCCTACGAGCAGTACGTC.

To note about this clone: At the DNA level, this CDR3 is encoded by other sequences in the same sample as well. The chain has TRBV11-1 and TRBJ2-7; TRBD1 agrees at 9 bases. Germline CDR1 and CDR2: SGHAT and FQDESV (reference sequence). The CDR3 consists of 14 residues. Trimming at V came to 5 bases and at J to 2 bases, leaving 4 bases not matched to a gene. CDR3: CASSLGQGPYEQYF. Here the CDR3 DNA reads TGTGCCAGCAGCCTCGGACAGGGGCCCTACGAGCAGTACTTC.

This clone was picked up one time. The V gene is TRBV7-9, the J gene TRBJ1-2; D is uncertain. CDR3 size: 15 residues. V dropped 5 bases and J dropped 0 bases, with 13 bases sitting between them. Germline V CDR1 and CDR2: SEHNR, FQNEAQ (reference sequence). CDR3 DNA: TGTGCCAGCAGCCTCCGACGGGGAACTAACTATGGCTACACCTTC. Amino acid sequence: CASSLRRGTNYGYTF.

This chain joins TRBV4-1 and TRBJ2-1; 9 bases agree with TRBD2. The CDR3 consists of 14 residues. V gave up 4 bases and J gave up 5 bases; unmatched junction bases: 3. Looked up from germline, CDR1 is MGHRA and CDR2 is YSYEKL. This CDR3 reads CASSRSGGNNEQFF. The CDR3 DNA follows: TGCGCCAGCAGCCGCAGCGGGGGGAACAATGAGCAGTTCTTC.

In this sample, this clone turned up a few times. V usage is TRBV7-9 and J usage is TRBJ2-7; 11 positions match TRBD2. The CDR3 runs 14 residues. The ends lost 4 bases at V and 5 bases at J; junction bases unmatched: 4. Germline-derived CDR1 and CDR2 are SEHNR and FQNEAQ (reference sequence). CDR3 region: CASSWPGLADEQYF. For the CDR3, the DNA is TGTGCCAGCAGCTGGCCGGGACTAGCGGACGAGCAGTACTTC. The whole variable domain, filled in from reference TRBV7-9 and TRBJ2-7, reads DTGVSQNPRHKITKRGQNVTFRCDPISEHNRLYWYRQTLGQGPEFLTYFQNEAQLEKSRLLSDRFSAERPKGSFSTLEIQRTEQGDSAMYLCASSWPGLADEQYFGPGTRLTVT.

The chain links TRBV5-1 to TRBJ2-2, with no clear D. The length of the CDR3 is 14 residues. Germline V gene lookup returns CDR1 SGHRS and CDR2 YFSETQ. Trimming removed 0 bases from V and 1 base from J, with 4 bases in between. CDR3 coding DNA: TGCGCCAGCAGCTTGGAGCTGAACACCGGGGAGCTGTTTTTT. Translating it yields CASSLELNTGELFF.

The genes are TRBV28 and TRBJ1-3, with a tentative D call TRBD1 (5 bases). V shed 2 bases and J shed 8 bases, with 19 bases lying between them. CDR3 length: 16 amino acids. Germline V gives CDR1 MDHEN, CDR2 SYDVKM. The CDR3 sequence: CASSLADSRRKDTIYF. Written as DNA, the CDR3 is TGTGCCAGCAGTTTAGCAGACAGCCGGAGAAAGGACACCATATATTTT.